This TCR beta chain was identified in a study of T cell repertoires in aging, cancer and after chemotherapy. Study-wide findings and caveats: The repertoire data cannot show anything about immunological memory following chemotherapy. Across the chemotherapy interval, each cancer cohort showed higher median generation probability, suggesting thymic rebound. In healthy donors, age-related TCR diversity loss mainly reflected lost richness.

Amplification of TCR beta used genomic DNA extracted from peripheral blood. TRB rearrangements spanning V, D and J were amplified using mixed TRB-A/B primers. In TCRdb, the multiplex PCR reads were re-called with MiXCR into one record per CDR3 protein. In the table there are 1,500 to 2,000 distinct CDR3 sequences, approximately 40% of which are singletons. Germline V gene data show CDR1 as ENHRY and CDR2 as SYGVKD. V shed 2 bases and J shed 5 bases, with 9 bases lying between them. The CDR3 length is 13 residues. As to this clonotype: As yet, its antigen is unknown.

The receptor's source is a human donor with a solid tumor. The material sequenced was blood. V is TRBV10-3 and J is TRBJ2-5; D unclear. The DNA for the CDR3 is TGTGCCATCAGTGAGGTCCAGGCCGAGACCCAGTACTTC. Amino acids: CAISEVQAETQYF.